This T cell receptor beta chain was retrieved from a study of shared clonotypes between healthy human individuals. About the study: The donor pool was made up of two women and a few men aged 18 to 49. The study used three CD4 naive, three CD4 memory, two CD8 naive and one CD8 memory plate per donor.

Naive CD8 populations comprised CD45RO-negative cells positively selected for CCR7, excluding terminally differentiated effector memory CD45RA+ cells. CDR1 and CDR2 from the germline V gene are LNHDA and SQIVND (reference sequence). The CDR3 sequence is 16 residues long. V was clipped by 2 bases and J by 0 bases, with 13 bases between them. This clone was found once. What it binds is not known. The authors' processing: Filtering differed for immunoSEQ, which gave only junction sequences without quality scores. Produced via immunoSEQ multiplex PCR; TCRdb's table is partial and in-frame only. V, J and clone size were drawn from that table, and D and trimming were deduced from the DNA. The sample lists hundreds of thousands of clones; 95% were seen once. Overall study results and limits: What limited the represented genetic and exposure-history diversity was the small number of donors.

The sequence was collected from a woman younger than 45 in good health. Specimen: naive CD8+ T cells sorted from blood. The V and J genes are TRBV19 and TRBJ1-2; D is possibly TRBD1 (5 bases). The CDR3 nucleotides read TGTGCCAGTAGTATACCTCGAACAGGTGCTAACTATGGCTACACCTTC. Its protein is CASSIPRTGANYGYTF.